The rows below give T cell receptor beta chains drawn from one sample of a study of T cell responses to AZD1222 COVID-19 vaccine. Sequenced by immunoSEQ multiplex PCR; TCRdb stores in-frame clones only, minus some. The sample comprises around 170,000 clones, about nine tenths of which are singletons, and roughly 0.98% rests with the top ten. Sequences were derived from peripheral blood, sampled on day 0 of AZD1222 vaccination. Receptors originate from an adult in good health. Both conserved end residues are part of each CDR3. D genes are given only for firm matches. Only some rows state a clone size, as once, few, many or a class for expanded clones.

TGTGCCAGCAGCCAGGGACACAGAAATGAAAAACTGTTTTTT | CASSQGHRNEKLFF | TRBV3-1/TRBV3-2 | - | - | TRBJ1-4
TGTGCCAGCATGACTAGCGGGAGGGCGAAGACCTACGAGCAGTACTTC | CASMTSGRAKTYEQYF | TRBV28 | once | TRBD2 | TRBJ2-7
TGTGCCAGCACGGGACAGGGGCTACAGCCCCAGCATTTT | CASTGQGLQPQHF | TRBV7-8 | - | TRBD1 | TRBJ1-5
TGTGCCAGCAGCCAAGACCCCTCAGGCCAGCAAGAGACCCAGTACTTC | CASSQDPSGQQETQYF | TRBV3-1/TRBV3-2 | - | - | TRBJ2-5
TGTGCCAGCAGCTTAGGCCGGGACAGAGGTGATGAAAAACTGTTTTTT | CASSLGRDRGDEKLFF | TRBV7-7 | - | TRBD1 | TRBJ1-4
TGCAGCGCAGCGACAGGGGGGAACACTGAAGCTTTCTTT | CSAATGGNTEAFF | TRBV29-1 | - | TRBD1 | TRBJ1-1
TGTGCCAGCACCGTAGCGGGAGTATGGACCGGGGAGCTGTTTTTT | CASTVAGVWTGELFF | TRBV3-1/TRBV3-2 | - | TRBD2 | TRBJ2-2
TGTGCCAGCAGCCATTTAGGGCTAGCGGGTCCGAATGAACAGTTCTTC | CASSHLGLAGPNEQFF | TRBV14 | - | TRBD2 | TRBJ2-1
TGTGCCAGCAGCTTAGGGACAGATACGCAGTATTTT | CASSLGTDTQYF | TRBV7-8 | - | - | TRBJ2-3
TGTGCCAGCAGCTTGACTAGCGGGGGCCACACCGGGGAGCTGTTTTTT | CASSLTSGGHTGELFF | TRBV7-2 | - | TRBD2 | TRBJ2-2
TGCGCCAGCAGCTTGGAGGGGGCATGGAACGAGCAGTACTTC | CASSLEGAWNEQYF | TRBV5-1 | - | TRBD1 | TRBJ2-7
TGTGCCAGCAGTTTATCGATCCGCTTGAACACTGAAGCTTTCTTT | CASSLSIRLNTEAFF | TRBV27 | - | - | TRBJ1-1
TGTGCCAGCAGTGCATGGGACAGGGGGCGAGGAAACACCATATATTTT | CASSAWDRGRGNTIYF | TRBV27 | - | TRBD1 | TRBJ1-3
TGTGCCAGCAGCGTAGGGACAGGGCACAATCAGCCCCAGCATTTT | CASSVGTGHNQPQHF | TRBV9 | - | TRBD1 | TRBJ1-5
TGTGCCACCAGTGATTCGAAGGGGTTATCTGGGGCCAACGTCCTGACTTTC | CATSDSKGLSGANVLTF | TRBV24-1 | - | - | TRBJ2-6
TGTGCCAGCTCACCACGGGGTGGCGGGGAGTCCTACGAGCAGTACTTC | CASSPRGGGESYEQYF | TRBV18 | - | - | TRBJ2-7
TGTGCCAGCAGTTTATACCGGGACAGGGTCTCCTACGAGCAGTACTTC | CASSLYRDRVSYEQYF | TRBV27 | - | TRBD1 | TRBJ2-7
TGTGCCACCAGTGATTTGTCGGAAGATCAAGCTTTCTTT | CATSDLSEDQAFF | TRBV24-1 | - | - | TRBJ1-1
TGTGCCAGCAGGTTAAACAGGGACAGCAATCAGCCCCAGCATTTT | CASRLNRDSNQPQHF | TRBV27 | - | - | TRBJ1-5
TGTGCCAGCAGCGCCGGGACAGGGGTGGATGGCTACACCTTC | CASSAGTGVDGYTF | TRBV9 | - | TRBD1 | TRBJ1-2
TGTGCCAGCGGTGAGGGACTAGCGGCCCTCTACGAGCAGTACTTC | CASGEGLAALYEQYF | TRBV3-1/TRBV3-2 | - | TRBD2 | TRBJ2-7
TGTGCCAGCAGCTGGGGGACAGCTCACTTAACGGAGGGCTACACCTTC | CASSWGTAHLTEGYTF | TRBV5-4 | - | TRBD1 | TRBJ1-2
TGTGCCAGTACCCTAAAAGGCATCGGGGGCCCTGAAGCTTTCTTT | CASTLKGIGGPEAFF | TRBV19 | - | - | TRBJ1-1
TGTGCCAGTAGTATAGATCTACAGGGCTACGGCTACACCTTC | CASSIDLQGYGYTF | TRBV19 | - | - | TRBJ1-2
TGTGCCAGCAGCTTGCTGACAGGGGCCTACGAGCAGTACTTC | CASSLLTGAYEQYF | TRBV5-5 | - | TRBD1 | TRBJ2-7
TGTGCCAGTAGTATAGGCCCTGGGGAAACCACAGATACGCAGTATTTT | CASSIGPGETTDTQYF | TRBV19 | - | - | TRBJ2-3
TGCGCCAGCAGTAGGGAACAGGGGCGCGAAGAGACCCAGTACTTC | CASSREQGREETQYF | TRBV5-1 | few | TRBD1 | TRBJ2-5
TGCAGCGTTGAAGATAGGGGACGCTCCTACAATGAGCAGTTCTTC | CSVEDRGRSYNEQFF | TRBV29-1 | - | - | TRBJ2-1
TGTGCCAGCATACGGTCAGGTTCCGTCGGTGAAAAACTGTTTTTT | CASIRSGSVGEKLFF | TRBV6-5 | - | - | TRBJ1-4
TGTGCCAGTAGTATGGGTACAGGGGACTATGGCTACACCTTC | CASSMGTGDYGYTF | TRBV19 | - | TRBD1 | TRBJ1-2
TGCAGTGCTAGAGTGGTAGATACGCAGTATTTT | CSARVVDTQYF | TRBV20-1 | - | - | TRBJ2-3
TGTGCCTGCGGCTTACCGGGGGGTGGTGAGCAGTTCTTC | CACGLPGGGEQFF | TRBV6-5 | - | TRBD2 | TRBJ2-1
TGTGCCAGCAGTTTGTCGGGCAGTAACTATGGCTACACCTTC | CASSLSGSNYGYTF | TRBV28 | - | - | TRBJ1-2
TGTGCCAGCAGCTTAACCGACAGTTCTGGCTACACCTTC | CASSLTDSSGYTF | TRBV7-3 | - | - | TRBJ1-2
TGTGCCAGCAGCCGTTTACAGGGGATCTACGAGCAGTACTTC | CASSRLQGIYEQYF | TRBV7-9 | - | TRBD1 | TRBJ2-7
TGTGCCAGCAGTGACTCCCCCGGCCTCTATGGCTACACCTTC | CASSDSPGLYGYTF | TRBV6-4 | - | - | TRBJ1-2
TGTGCCAGCAGCGGGGATGGGACAGGGTTTCAGCCCCAGCATTTT | CASSGDGTGFQPQHF | TRBV7-9 | - | TRBD1 | TRBJ1-5
TGTGCCAGCAGCTTGACAGGGGGTGATGGCTACACCTTC | CASSLTGGDGYTF | TRBV11-3 | - | TRBD1 | TRBJ1-2
TGTGCCAGCAGTTCCGGGACGGAGAACACTGAAGCTTTCTTT | CASSSGTENTEAFF | TRBV2 | - | - | TRBJ1-1
TGTGCCAGCACCGGAGGACTCGGGATAAGAGATACGCAGTATTTT | CASTGGLGIRDTQYF | TRBV6-5 | - | - | TRBJ2-3
TGTGCCAGCGGCAGGAGGTATAGCAATCAGCCCCAGCATTTT | CASGRRYSNQPQHF | TRBV2 | few | - | TRBJ1-5
TGTGCCATCAGTGACCCCGGGGGCGGTGGGGAGACCCAGTACTTC | CAISDPGGGGETQYF | TRBV10-3 | - | - | TRBJ2-5
TGTGCCAGCAGCTTGGAGCGTTGGGGCAGCCAAGAGACCCAGTACTTC | CASSLERWGSQETQYF | TRBV5-8 | - | - | TRBJ2-5
TGTGCCAGCAGCTTTGGAGACACGCGCTATCCCTACGAGCAGTACTTC | CASSFGDTRYPYEQYF | TRBV7-9 | - | - | TRBJ2-7
TGTGCCAGCAGTGAAACAGGGTTTAGTTACGAGCAGTACTTC | CASSETGFSYEQYF | TRBV2 | - | - | TRBJ2-7
TGTGCCAGCAGCTTAGGGGACAGGGTACTTTACACCGGGGAGCTGTTTTTT | CASSLGDRVLYTGELFF | TRBV11-2 | few | TRBD1 | TRBJ2-2